This TCR beta chain was documented in a study of cytomegalovirus exposure and HLA in healthy donors (dated by TCRdb to 2016 to 2017). Study-level background: An earlier analysis of roughly 500 of the donors reported about 260 Gb of sequence data and some 110 million unique TCR beta sequences obtained from around 170 million T cells. Roughly 290 gigabases of sequencing data and around 90 million unique TCR sequences made up an early release that covered nearly 650 HLA-typed donors. Of the approximately 370 genotyped donors, 65% to 90% were placed in the genetic ancestry cluster associated with self-reported Caucasian donors. The study aimed to test whether signatures of past pathogen exposure could be identified by cataloging public T cell receptors. The study used immunosequencing to profile the T cell repertoires of 666 subjects and linked those repertoires to cytomegalovirus serostatus. Along with the roughly 700-subject first cohort, a separate validation cohort of over a hundred different subjects was used. To predict cytomegalovirus infection status, the study brought together high-throughput TCR immunosequencing, statistical association of individual TCRs with disease status, and machine learning. A later analysis re-analyzed previously published TCR beta repertoires from 500 to 700 donors and added high-resolution HLA genotyping to study TCR occurrence patterns. In the later analysis, no new phenotypic data were used to find candidate immune exposures; instead, reliance was placed on TCR beta sequences and their occurrence across donors. An earlier analysis of around 580 of the donors used high-throughput TCR beta sequencing to judge whether each TCR beta V gene segment behaved as functional or pseudogenic. Donor age, sex, ethnicity and CMV serostatus were collected together with the repertoire data. A later genetic analysis took genome-wide SNP genotypes for about 55% of the 666 donors and used that subset as a discovery cohort. All discovery cohort repertoires had been generated using a single sequencing platform. Class I and class II HLA loci were covered by the typing at four-digit resolution. The number of donors typed differed by locus, with about 629-630 for A, B, C, DRB1 and DQB1, around 500 for DQA1, 600 to 610 for DPA1, and around 430 for DPB1. Several DR-DQ haplotypes were treated as single units for association and clustering because of strong linkage in the cohort. On average, around 230,000 unique TCR beta nucleotide sequences were sequenced per donor among a few hundred genotyped donors of the cohort, with 15% to 20% of those sequences being non-productive. Overall results and qualifications from the work: The study listed 150 to 200 TCR beta chains as associated with cytomegalovirus. Because HLA typing was missing for some donors at each locus, association tests included only the typed subset. The classifier was reported to diagnose cytomegalovirus status with high specificity and sensitivity in both the original cohort and the validation cohort. An earlier analysis of around 600 of the donors showed that most TCR beta V segments appeared in productive rearrangements either about 90% or about 30% of the time, which broadly matched IMGT annotations. Correlated functional status among segregating V segments might be attributable to linkage disequilibrium, but an unknown experimental factor could not be ruled out. Because counts were too low, some 17 rarely observed V segments, including chromosome 9 orphons, were excluded from the earlier analysis of a few hundred of the donors. Only TCR beta chains were sequenced in this cohort, and the absence of alpha or paired-chain data limited detectable features. In vitro tests confirmed that a few of the cytomegalovirus-associated TCR beta chains recognize cytomegalovirus antigens. Strong co-occurrence of HLA alleles, especially DR and DQ, made assigning TCR associations to individual alleles difficult. A later analysis reported that several top co-occurrence clusters appeared linked to parvovirus B19, influenza, CMV and Epstein-Barr virus. The 87-base-pair reads could not distinguish some IMGT-functional V segments, including TRBV6-2 and TRBV6-3, so those segments were excluded. For the cohort, immune exposure information was limited to CMV serostatus. Compared with equally common non-associated chains, HLA-associated TCR beta chains in a later analysis were more clonally expanded and had lower generation probabilities. Most TCR sequences were seen in very few donors, while some public TCRs were found in many individuals. A later genetic analysis associated a missense DCLRE1C variant with V-gene and J-gene trimming of TCR beta chains, and an independent cohort replicated the association. A later analysis found that TCR association rates varied across HLA loci, with DRB1 alleles showing the most associated TCRs and HLA-C alleles the fewest. It was suggested by the authors that the approach could potentially be generalized to other disease states and immunological phenotypes. Presence/absence analyses assumed roughly uniform sequencing depth across donors, an assumption that may not hold. The sequencing pipeline was judged likely to have produced a cluster of highly shared sequence variants as a technical artifact. Most CMV-associated TCR beta chains appeared to be HLA-restricted in a later analysis, and the HLA associations seemed to be driven largely by CMV exposure. In a later analysis, around 15,000 TCR beta sequences were associated with specific HLA alleles at a false discovery rate of 0.05. A later genetic analysis reported fewer N-insertions in productive TCRs among donors in an Asian-associated ancestry cluster than the approximately 700-donor mean. A further reported finding was that TCR beta sequences accurately predicted the HLA-A and HLA-B alleles for most subjects in the first cohort.

The library was generated by the immunoSEQ multiplex PCR assay. The multiplex PCR relied on a mix of 60 forward primers for TCR Vbeta segments and 13 reverse primers for TCR Jbeta segments. The CDR3 region of rearranged TCR beta genes was amplified from genomic DNA by a multiplex PCR assay. Amplified TCR beta libraries were sequenced as 87-base-pair reads on the Illumina HiSeq System. Per the source publication's procedure: In a later analysis, some 80 million unique TCR beta chains were counted across the roughly 670 repertoires, and roughly 11 million of these chains were shared by at least two donors. A nearest-neighbor algorithm error-corrected the raw reads and collapsed the reads into unique sequences, merging closely related sequences to remove PCR and sequencing errors. CDR3 sequences were aligned to IMGT reference sequences to assign V, D and J gene segments. For a sequence to be retained, a match of at least six nucleotides was required to both a V gene segment and a J gene segment. A rearrangement counted as productive if the CDR3 had no stop codons and remained in frame with V and J, and every other rearrangement counted as non-productive. Following IMGT convention, CDR3 was defined as the stretch from the second conserved V-encoded cysteine up to the conserved J-encoded phenylalanine. The earlier analysis of about 560 of the donors excluded any sequence lacking an unambiguous match to a single V gene segment. An earlier analysis of about 600 of the donors called V segments functional above 56.7% productive rearrangements and segregating when the between-donor standard deviation exceeded 5%. A statistical classification framework was built for diagnosing cytomegalovirus status from the catalog of TCR beta chain sequences. V and J gene assignment, in a later analysis, came from comparing TCR nucleotide sequences with IMGT/GENE-DB human TR gene sequences. Using the TCRdist pipeline, a later analysis assigned CDR3 sequences along with most-parsimonious VDJ recombination scenarios. A later analysis defined each TCR beta chain by its CDR3 amino acid sequence plus V-gene family, and excluded reads lacking a unique V-gene family. To address suspected cross-contamination and a sequencing artifact, a later analysis removed several hundred highly shared, low-generation-probability nucleotide sequences. For each public chain, a later analysis derived a clonal expansion index from normalized ranks of inferred template counts within each repertoire. In a later analysis, generation probabilities were computed using a VDJ recombination model fitted to out-of-frame rearrangements, and the results were checked against IGoR. In a later analysis, TCR-TCR, TCR-HLA and TCR-CMV co-occurrence was scored with hypergeometric tests, and a repertoire-size bias correction was applied to TCR pairs. A later analysis estimated false discovery rates by permuting HLA or CMV assignments 20 times. In a later analysis, co-occurring TCRs were grouped with DBSCAN, and TCRdist sequence similarity was added when clustering was performed within HLA-allele-positive subsets. Repertoires with fewer than 30,000 or more than 120,000 public chains were left out of co-occurrence clustering, as were about five repertoires with anomalous nucleotide sharing. TCRdb mirrors the immuneACCESS table, restricted to in-frame sequences. Some clones are absent from its copies; in checked studies, under half trace to an unresolved V gene, and the reason for the others is unknown. V, J and clone size are those of that table, while D and trimming were read from the DNA. The sample table records approximately 190,000 clones; roughly 77% of these occur just once. Roughly 3.6% of the sample is held by the ten biggest clonotypes.

Worth noting for this clone: The clone's antigen remains unknown. It has no much larger one-base neighbor in the sample; base qualities were not kept.

CDR1 is given as LNHDA and CDR2 as SQIVND, both from the germline V gene (reference sequence). V drops 6 bases and J drops 6 bases, leaving 20 bases in between. From cysteine to phenylalanine, the CDR3 is 15 amino acids long. Just CDR3 DNA is preserved here, 45 bases in frame from base 1. The cohort was made up of about 670 healthy bone marrow donors. All cohort members were sampled while nominally healthy, although unrecorded immune exposures were likely present. The donor tested CMV seropositive, placing the donor among the 289 seropositive members of the cohort. Each donor provided a peripheral blood sample, and peripheral blood mononuclear cells were used for TCR beta sequencing. The Qiagen DNeasy Blood Extraction Kit was used to extract genomic DNA from the blood cell samples.

The sequence joins TRBV19 to TRBJ1-1; matching of 5 bases hints at TRBD1 as the D gene. Sequencing was performed on PBMCs. This TCR derives from a man aged 35 to 55 in good health and CMV-seropositive. CDR3 loop: CASRKQDSGVPEAFF. The nucleotides read TGTGCCAGTAGGAAGCAGGACTCGGGGGTCCCTGAAGCTTTCTTT. This CDR3, with the reference TRBV19 and TRBJ1-1 proteins standing in past its ends, gives the full variable domain DGGITQSPKYLFRKEGQNVTLSCEQNLNHDAMYWYRQDPGQGLRLIYYSQIVNDFQKGDIAEGYSVSREKKESFPLTVTSAQKNPTAFYLCASRKQDSGVPEAFFGQGTRLTVV.